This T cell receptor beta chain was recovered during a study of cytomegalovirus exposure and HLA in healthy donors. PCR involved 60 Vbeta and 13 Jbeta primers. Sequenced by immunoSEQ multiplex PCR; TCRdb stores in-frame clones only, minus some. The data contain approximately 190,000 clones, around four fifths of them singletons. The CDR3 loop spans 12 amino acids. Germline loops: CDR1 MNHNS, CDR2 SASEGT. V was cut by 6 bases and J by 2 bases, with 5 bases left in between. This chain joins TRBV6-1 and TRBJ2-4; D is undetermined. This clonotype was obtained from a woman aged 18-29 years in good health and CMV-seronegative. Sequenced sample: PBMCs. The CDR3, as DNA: TGTGCCAGCAGCCAAACCAAAAACATTCAGTACTTC. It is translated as CASSQTKNIQYF.